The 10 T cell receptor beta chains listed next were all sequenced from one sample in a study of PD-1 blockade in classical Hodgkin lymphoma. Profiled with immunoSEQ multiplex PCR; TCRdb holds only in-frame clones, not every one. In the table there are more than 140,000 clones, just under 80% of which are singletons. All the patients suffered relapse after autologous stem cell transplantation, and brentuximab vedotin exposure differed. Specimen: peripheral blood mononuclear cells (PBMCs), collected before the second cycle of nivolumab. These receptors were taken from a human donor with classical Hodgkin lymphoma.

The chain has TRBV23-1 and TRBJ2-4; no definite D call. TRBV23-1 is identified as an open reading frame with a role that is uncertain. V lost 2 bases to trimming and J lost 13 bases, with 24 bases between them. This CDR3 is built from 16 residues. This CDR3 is CASSQKSDLPYEQQYF. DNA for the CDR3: TGCGCCAGCAGTCAAAAGTCCGATCTACCTTACGAACAACAGTACTTC.

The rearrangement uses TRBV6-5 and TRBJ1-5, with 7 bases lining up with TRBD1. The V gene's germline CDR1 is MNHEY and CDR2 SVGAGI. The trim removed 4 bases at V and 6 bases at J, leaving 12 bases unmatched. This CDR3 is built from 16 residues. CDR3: CASSSRQGAAGQPQHF. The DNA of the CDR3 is TGTGCCAGCAGTTCCAGACAGGGCGCGGCGGGTCAGCCCCAGCATTTT.

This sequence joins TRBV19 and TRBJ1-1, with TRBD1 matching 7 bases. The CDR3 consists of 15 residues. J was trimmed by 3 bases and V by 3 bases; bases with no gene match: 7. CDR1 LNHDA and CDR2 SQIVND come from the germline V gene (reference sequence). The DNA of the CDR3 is TGTGCCAGTAGTATGCGGACAGGTCGGGACACTGAAGCTTTCTTT. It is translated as CASSMRTGRDTEAFF.

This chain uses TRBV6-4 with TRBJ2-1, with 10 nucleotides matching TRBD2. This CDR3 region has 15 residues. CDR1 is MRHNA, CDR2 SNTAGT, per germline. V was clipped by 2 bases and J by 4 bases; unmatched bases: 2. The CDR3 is CASSDEAGGYNEQFF. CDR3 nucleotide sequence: TGTGCCAGCAGTGACGAAGCGGGGGGGTACAATGAGCAGTTCTTC.

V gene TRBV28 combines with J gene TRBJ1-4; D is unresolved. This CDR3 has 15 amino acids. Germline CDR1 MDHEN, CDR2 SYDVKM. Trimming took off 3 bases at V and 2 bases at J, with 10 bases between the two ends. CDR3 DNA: TGTGCCAGCAGTTTCCGAGTAAACACTAATGAAAAACTGTTTTTT. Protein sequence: CASSFRVNTNEKLFF.

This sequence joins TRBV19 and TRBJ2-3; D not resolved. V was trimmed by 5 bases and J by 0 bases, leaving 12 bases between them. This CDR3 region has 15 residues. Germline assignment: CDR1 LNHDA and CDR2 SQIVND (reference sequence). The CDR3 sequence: CASSWAFSSTDTQYF. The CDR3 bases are TGTGCCAGTAGTTGGGCATTCTCTAGCACAGATACGCAGTATTTT. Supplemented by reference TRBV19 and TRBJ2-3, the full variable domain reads DGGITQSPKYLFRKEGQNVTLSCEQNLNHDAMYWYRQDPGQGLRLIYYSQIVNDFQKGDIAEGYSVSREKKESFPLTVTSAQKNPTAFYLCASSWAFSSTDTQYFGPGTRLTVL.

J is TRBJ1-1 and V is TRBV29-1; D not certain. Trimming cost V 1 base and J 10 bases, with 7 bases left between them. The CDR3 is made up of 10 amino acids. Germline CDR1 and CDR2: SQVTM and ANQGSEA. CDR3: CSVEGEGAFF. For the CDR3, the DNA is TGCAGCGTTGAAGGGGAGGGAGCTTTCTTT.

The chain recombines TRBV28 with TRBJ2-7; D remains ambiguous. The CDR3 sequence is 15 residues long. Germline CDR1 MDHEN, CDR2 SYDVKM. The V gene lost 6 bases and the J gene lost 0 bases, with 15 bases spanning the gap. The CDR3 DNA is TGTGCCAGCAGGGTAGGGCAGACACACTCCTACGAGCAGTACTTC. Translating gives CASRVGQTHSYEQYF.

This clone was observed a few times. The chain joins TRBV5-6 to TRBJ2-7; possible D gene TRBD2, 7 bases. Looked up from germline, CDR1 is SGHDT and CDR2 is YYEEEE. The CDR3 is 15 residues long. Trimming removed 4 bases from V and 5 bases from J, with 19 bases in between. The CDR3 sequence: CASSQRGRAWDEQYF. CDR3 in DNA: TGTGCCAGCAGCCAGAGGGGGAGGGCCTGGGACGAGCAGTACTTC.

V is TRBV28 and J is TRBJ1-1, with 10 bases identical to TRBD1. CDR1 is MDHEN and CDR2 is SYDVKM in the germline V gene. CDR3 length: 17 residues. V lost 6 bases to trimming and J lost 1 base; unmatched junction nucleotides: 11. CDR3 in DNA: TGTGCCAGCAGAACCGGGACAGGGGAGATCGAGAACACTGAAGCTTTCTTT. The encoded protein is CASRTGTGEIENTEAFF.